This entry lists 13 T cell receptor beta chains sequenced from one sample in a study of type 1 and type 2 diabetes patients. The PCR template was genomic DNA. The TCR beta CDR3 region was amplified using 30 forward and 13 reverse primers. TCRdb re-analysed the multiplex PCR reads in MiXCR, keeping a single row per CDR3 protein. This sample has about 270,000 distinct CDR3 sequences, with approximately 50% found just once. The sample consisted of peripheral blood mononuclear cells (PBMCs). The receptors were sampled from a young man with type 2 diabetes.

This clonotype was seen more than once but under ten times. V and J are TRBV19 and TRBJ2-3; D might be TRBD2 (7 bases). Per the germline V gene, CDR1 is LNHDA and CDR2 is SQIVND (reference sequence). The ends were cut back, 11 bases at V and 0 bases at J, with 21 bases in the middle. The length of the CDR3 is 16 residues. CDR3 sequence (DNA): TGTGCCTCCTCCGGTGGCGGGGGCGCTAGCACAGATACGCAGTATTTT. The encoded protein is CASSGGGGASTDTQYF.

This clonotype was seen a few times. V usage is TRBV12-3 or TRBV12-4 and J usage is TRBJ2-7; D call uncertain. V lost 6 bases to trimming and J lost 3 bases, with 12 bases between them. This CDR3 spans 13 amino acids. The CDR3 bases are TGTGCCAGCAGACCTATTTGGGACTACGAGCAGTACTTC. Protein: CASRPIWDYEQYF.

J is TRBJ1-5 and V is TRBV2, with D perhaps TRBD1 (6 bases). In germline, CDR1 is SNHLY, CDR2 FYNNEI. The length of the CDR3 is 14 residues. Deletions cut 10 bases from V and 2 bases from J, with 15 bases between. The CDR3: CATSPGGRNQPQHF. The CDR3 nucleotides read TGTGCCACCTCCCCCGGGGGGCGCAATCAGCCCCAGCATTTT.

V is TRBV6-5 and J is TRBJ2-7; unclear D gene. Germline V lookup: CDR1 MNHEY, CDR2 SVGAGI. V shed 2 bases and J shed 0 bases, with 8 bases lying between them. CDR3 size: 14 residues. The CDR3 region has the DNA TGTGCCAGCAGTTACGACTCCCACTCCTACGAGCAGTACTTC. Its protein is CASSYDSHSYEQYF.

The gene calls are TRBV20-1 and TRBJ2-3, with D uncertain. The germline V gene has CDR1 DFQATT and CDR2 SNEGSKA (reference sequence). There are 14 residues in the CDR3. Trimming pared 1 base from V and 0 bases from J, leaving 8 bases between. The chain's CDR3 is CSARARTSTDTQYF. CDR3 sequence (DNA): TGCAGTGCTAGAGCACGGACCAGCACAGATACGCAGTATTTT.

The rearrangement uses TRBV30 and TRBJ2-7; D is unresolved. This CDR3 is 13 amino acids long. Germline V CDR1 and CDR2: GTSNPN, SVGIG (reference sequence). Trimming cost V 0 bases and J 3 bases, with 9 bases left between them. The CDR3 DNA reads as TGTGCCTGGAGTGTAAACACCATCTACGAGCAGTACTTC. Translating it yields CAWSVNTIYEQYF. Combining the CDR3 with reference TRBV30 and TRBJ2-7 gives the whole variable domain SQTIHQWPATLVQPVGSPLSLECTVEGTSNPNLYWYRQAAGRGLQLLFYSVGIGQISSEVPQNLSASRPQDRQFILSSKKLLLSDSGFYLCAWSVNTIYEQYFGPGTRLTVT.

This rearrangement joins TRBV28 to TRBJ2-7; D perhaps matches TRBD1 (5 bases). This CDR3 spans 15 amino acids. Trimming stripped 1 base from V and 3 bases from J, with 13 bases between. CDR1 and CDR2 (germline): MDHEN, SYDVKM. The CDR3 region has the DNA TGTGCCAGCAGTTTATCCCACGACAGAAACTACGAGCAGTACTTC. This gives the protein CASSLSHDRNYEQYF.

This chain uses TRBV30 with TRBJ1-1, with 9 bases matching TRBD1. The CDR3 has 13 amino acids. V shed 2 bases and J 11 bases; nucleotides not matched to a gene: 9. CDR1 and CDR2 (germline): GTSNPN, SVGIG (reference sequence). CDR3 coding DNA: TGTGCCTGGAGTCAGGGACAGGGCGGGCCGGCTTTCTTT. Its protein is CAWSQGQGGPAFF.

The gene calls are TRBV28 and TRBJ2-7; D might be TRBD1 (5 bases). From germline, CDR1 is MDHEN and CDR2 SYDVKM. Trimming took 5 bases from V and 7 from J, leaving 18 bases between them. The CDR3 runs 14 residues. The CDR3 DNA follows: TGTGCCAGCAGTGGTTTTGCAGGGTTGAGGGAGCAGTACTTC. This encodes CASSGFAGLREQYF.

This clonotype was seen ten or more times. The J gene is TRBJ2-3, the V gene TRBV25-1; D may be TRBD1 (5 bases). With 2 bases removed from V and 2 bases from J, the gap between germline ends came to 8 bases. Germline values: CDR1 MGHDK, CDR2 SYGVNS. CDR3 size: 14 residues. CDR3 sequence reads: CASSEQGLTDTQYF. Here the CDR3 DNA reads TGTGCCAGCAGTGAACAGGGTCTCACAGATACGCAGTATTTT. Full variable domain (rest looked up from reference TRBV25-1 and TRBJ2-3): EADIYQTPRYLVIGTGKKITLECSQTMGHDKMYWYQQDPGMELHLIHYSYGVNSTEKGDLSSESTVSRIRTEHFPLTLESARPSHTSQYLCASSEQGLTDTQYFGPGTRLTVL.

The chain links TRBV18 to TRBJ2-5; no definite D call. Trimming shortened V by 1 base and J by 2 bases, and 8 bases separated the two germline ends. Germline assignment: CDR1 KGHSH and CDR2 LQKENI. The length of the CDR3 is 14 residues. This CDR3 reads CASSPRLEQETQYF. The CDR3 DNA sequence: TGTGCCAGCTCACCACGCTTGGAACAAGAGACCCAGTACTTC.

The chain employs TRBV6-5 and TRBJ1-1; D gene uncertain. CDR1 and CDR2 from the germline V gene are MNHEY and SVGAGI. The CDR3 has 11 amino acids. Trimming took off 2 bases at V and 4 bases at J, with 2 bases between the two ends. CDR3 DNA sequence: TGTGCCAGCAGTTACGGCACTGAAGCTTTCTTT. The encoded protein is CASSYGTEAFF.

This rearrangement joins TRBV19 to TRBJ2-1; 9 bases fit TRBD1. The CDR3 is 15 amino acids. Losses at the gene ends were 5 bases for V and 2 bases for J; bases not matched to a gene: 4. From germline, CDR1 is LNHDA and CDR2 SQIVND (reference sequence). The CDR3 DNA is TGTGCCAGTAGTGACCGACAGGGGGCCTACAATGAGCAGTTCTTC. Its protein is CASSDRQGAYNEQFF.